The source of this T cell receptor beta chain is a study of blood T cell repertoires in COVID-19. Sequenced by immunoSEQ multiplex PCR; TCRdb stores in-frame clones only, minus some. The repertoire holds 7,500 to 8,000 clones, 86% seen once, with about 17% in the top ten. There are 21 residues in the CDR3. Per the germline V gene, CDR1 is SGDLS and CDR2 is YYNGEE. The germline V and J ends were trimmed by 0 bases and 0 bases, with 25 bases remaining between them. The sequence was obtained from a woman aged 60-70 years with active COVID-19. V and J are TRBV9 and TRBJ1-5; D is perhaps TRBD1 (6 bases). Sequenced: peripheral blood. The CDR3 DNA follows: TGTGCCAGCAGCGTAGTTTGGGGGTCTGGGGGCCTCGACTATAGCAATCAGCCCCAGCATTTT. It specifies CASSVVWGSGGLDYSNQPQHF.